Reported below is one TCR beta chain. The data originate from a study of blood T cell repertoires in COVID-19. Study in general: Researchers got acute and convalescent COVID-19 samples from the United States, Italy and Spain. T cells, B-cell-depleted T cells, or PBMCs provided the cDNA or gDNA that served as material.

Per the original methods: Amplified reference gene primers provided the basis for estimating nucleated cell counts. Repertoires were generated with immunoSEQ multiplex PCR, while TCRdb's copy carries only in-frame clones and drops some. The V and J calls and the clone size are those of that table, but D and trimming were determined from the DNA. This table holds 130,000 or so clones, about 80% found once. Germline V CDR1 and CDR2: SNHLY, FYNNEI. The CDR3 has 12 amino acids. The V and J ends lost 6 bases and 5 bases, in that order; junction bases with no gene match: 2. Sequenced material: peripheral blood. The sequence was obtained from a woman aged 55-70 years with acute or convalescent COVID-19. This chain links TRBV2 with TRBJ1-2; 8 bases agree with TRBD1. In nucleotides, the CDR3 is TGTGCCAGCAGAGGACAGGGTTATGGCTACACCTTC. Amino acid sequence: CASRGQGYGYTF.